A single sample is the source of the 19 T cell receptor beta chains below, sequenced in a study of identical twins. TCRdb passed the 5' RACE reads through MiXCR, listing each CDR3 protein once. The table lists approximately 1.8 million distinct CDR3 sequences, around 29% of them singletons. Sequencing was done on a sample of cord blood. The receptors stem from a newborn girl in good health.

The chain couples TRBV5-1 to TRBJ2-7; the match to TRBD2 covers 7 bases. CDR3 length: 15 amino acids. Germline V gives CDR1 SGHRS, CDR2 YFSETQ. The ends lost 3 bases at V and 0 bases at J; junction bases unmatched: 6. The CDR3 loop reads CASSSYGRSSYEQYF. Here the CDR3 DNA reads TGCGCCAGCAGCTCCTACGGGAGGTCCTCCTACGAGCAGTACTTC.

The rearrangement links TRBV10-3 to TRBJ1-5; D remains ambiguous. V shed 8 bases and J shed 7 bases, with 15 bases lying between them. CDR1 ENHRY and CDR2 SYGVKD come from the germline V gene. The CDR3 runs 13 residues. CDR3: CAIGAAESQPQHF. CDR3 coding DNA: TGTGCCATCGGTGCCGCCGAGAGCCAGCCCCAGCATTTT.

In its sample, this clonotype was seen a few times. One junction end does not reproduce the germline sequence, and a read error may be involved. The rearrangement uses TRBV2 and TRBJ2-1; possibly TRBD1 or TRBD2 for D (6 bases each). The germline gives CDR1 SNHLY, CDR2 FYNNEI. The CDR3 is made up of 13 amino acids. The CDR3 loop reads CASLGRRDNEQSF. CDR3 coding DNA: TGTGCCAGCTTGGGACGGCGGGACAATGAGCAGTCCTTC.

In this sample, this clonotype turned up a few times. The chain is built from TRBV10-3 and TRBJ2-3; the match to TRBD1 covers 7 bases. Looked up from germline, CDR1 is ENHRY and CDR2 is SYGVKD. The ends lost 6 bases at V and 3 bases at J; junction bases unmatched: 6. The CDR3 has 14 residues. The DNA for the CDR3 is TGTGCCATCAGCCCACAGGGGCAGACAGATACGCAGTATTTT. This codes for CAISPQGQTDTQYF.

The rearrangement joins TRBV6-2 or TRBV6-3 to TRBJ2-5; 10 bases map to TRBD1. Germline V lookup: CDR1 MNHEY, CDR2 SVGEGT. This CDR3 region has 17 residues. J lost 3 bases, V lost 1 base, and 8 bases had no gene match. The CDR3 nucleotides read TGTGCCAGCAGTTACTATGGGACAGGGGTTGTAGAAGAGACCCAGTACTTC. As protein: CASSYYGTGVVEETQYF.

Ten or more counts support this clonotype. The chain links TRBV10-3 to TRBJ1-2; TRBD1 matches at 10 bases. From germline, CDR1 is ENHRY and CDR2 SYGVKD. The CDR3 length is 14 residues. The J segment lost 6 bases and the V segment lost 0 bases, leaving 1 base of the junction unmatched. CDR3 region: CAISESGTGDGYTF. Here the CDR3 DNA reads TGTGCCATCAGTGAGTCCGGGACAGGGGATGGCTACACCTTC.

This clonotype turned up a few times. The V gene is TRBV5-1, the J gene TRBJ2-7; 8 bases align to TRBD1. V lost 4 bases, J lost 7 bases, and 13 bases stayed unmatched. The CDR3 runs 15 residues. Per the germline V gene, CDR1 is SGHRS and CDR2 is YFSETQ. The CDR3 DNA follows: TGCGCCAGCAGCCTAACCGGGACAGGATCGGGAGAGCAGTACTTC. It yields the protein CASSLTGTGSGEQYF.

This clonotype was recorded at least ten times. The gene calls are TRBV5-6 and TRBJ2-7; 7 bases match TRBD1. CDR1 is SGHDT, CDR2 YYEEEE, per germline. This CDR3 comprises 13 residues. V trimming: 4 bases; J trimming: 2 bases; junction bases outside the gene matches: 3. DNA for the CDR3: TGTGCCAGCAGCGACGGGACAGCCTACGAGCAGTACTTC. Amino acid sequence: CASSDGTAYEQYF. Drawing the rest from reference TRBV5-6 and TRBJ2-7, the complete variable domain is DAGVTQSPTHLIKTRGQQVTLRCSPKSGHDTVSWYQQALGQGPQFIFQYYEEEERQRGNFPDRFSGHQFPNYSSELNVNALLLGDSALYLCASSDGTAYEQYFGPGTRLTVT.

This clonotype has more than one count but fewer than ten. The V call is TRBV10-1, the J call TRBJ2-7; D perhaps matches TRBD2 (6 bases). The V end was cut by 6 bases, the J end by 7 bases, with 16 bases between. This CDR3 is built from 13 residues. Germline lookup yields CDR1 WNHNN and CDR2 SYGVQD (reference sequence). The CDR3 here is CASSQGLRNEQYF. CDR3 DNA: TGCGCCAGCAGCCAGGGACTCAGGAATGAGCAGTACTTC.

This clonotype was detected only a few times. The rearrangement links TRBV20-1 to TRBJ2-7, with 10 positions matching TRBD1. V was pared by 6 bases and J by 4 bases, with 12 bases of the junction left unmatched. The CDR3 totals 15 residues. The V gene's germline CDR1 is DFQATT and CDR2 SNEGSKA (reference sequence). CDR3 protein: CSANPPGQGKYEQYF. Written as DNA, the CDR3 is TGCAGTGCAAATCCTCCGGGACAGGGGAAATACGAGCAGTACTTC.

On this clonotype: This may be a read error: a much more frequent sequence differs by one nucleotide. The CDR3 ends on some other residue instead of the conserved phenylalanine or tryptophan, so this is likely a read error. This chain connects TRBV6-6 to TRBJ2-7; D possibly uses TRBD1 or TRBD2 (6 bases each). The CDR3 loop spans 14 amino acids. In germline, CDR1 is MNHNY, CDR2 SVGAGI (reference sequence). Trimming stripped 5 bases from V and 10 bases from J, with 21 bases between. The CDR3 DNA sequence: TGTGCCAGCAGTCCGAGTATTAGAGGGGGGTCCCAGTACTTA. Residues: CASSPSIRGGSQYL.

This clonotype was seen only a few times. This sequence joins TRBV27 and TRBJ1-2, with TRBD1 matching over 7 bases. The CDR3 is made up of 15 amino acids. Germline values: CDR1 MNHEY, CDR2 SMNVEV (reference sequence). V lost 5 bases, J lost 4 bases, and 10 bases stayed unmatched. The CDR3, as DNA: TGTGCCAGCAGTCCCCGACAGGGTCGCAGCTATGGCTACACCTTC. Amino acids: CASSPRQGRSYGYTF.

The chain employs TRBV18 and TRBJ1-1; 12 nucleotides agree with TRBD1. Unmatched junction bases numbered 8, after V lost 2 bases and J lost 1 base. Germline lookup yields CDR1 KGHSH and CDR2 LQKENI. The CDR3 is made up of 18 amino acids. The CDR3 loop is CASSPKSGTGGANTEAFF. Written as DNA, the CDR3 is TGTGCCAGCTCACCAAAATCCGGGACAGGGGGCGCGAACACTGAAGCTTTCTTT. Full variable domain (remainder filled in from reference TRBV18 and TRBJ1-1): NAGVMQNPRHLVRRRGQEARLRCSPMKGHSHVYWYRQLPEEGLKFMVYLQKENIIDESGMPKERFSAEFPKEGPSILRIQQVVRGDSAAYFCASSPKSGTGGANTEAFFGQGTRLTVV.

There are a few counts of this clonotype. The V call is TRBV5-6, the J call TRBJ2-1, with 8 bases aligning to TRBD2. In germline, CDR1 is SGHDT, CDR2 YYEEEE. The CDR3 totals 15 residues. Trimming removed 0 bases from V and 4 bases from J; junction bases left unmatched: 3. The CDR3 region is CASSLVQRGYNEQFF. Here the CDR3 DNA reads TGTGCCAGCAGCTTGGTCCAGCGGGGGTACAATGAGCAGTTCTTC.

This clonotype was counted between two and nine times. The genes are TRBV4-1 and TRBJ1-4; possible D gene TRBD1, 6 bases. The CDR3 loop spans 17 amino acids. The germline V and J ends were trimmed by 0 bases and 6 bases, with 17 bases remaining between them. Germline CDR1 is MGHRA and CDR2 is YSYEKL. Here the CDR3 DNA reads TGCGCCAGCAGCCAAGAGCGGCTGAGGGGGTTTTATGAAAAACTGTTTTTT. Translated, it gives CASSQERLRGFYEKLFF.

V gene TRBV6-1 combines with J gene TRBJ2-3; 8 bases match TRBD2. The germline V gene has CDR1 MNHNS and CDR2 SASEGT. V lost 4 bases to trimming and J lost 5 bases; unmatched junction nucleotides: 2. The CDR3 extends over 13 amino acids. CDR3 DNA sequence: TGTGCCAGCAGTGTCCGGGAGGGAGATACGCAGTATTTT. Translation: CASSVREGDTQYF.

V and J are TRBV4-1 and TRBJ1-1; D may be TRBD1 (5 bases). The V and J ends lost 1 base and 7 bases respectively, with 19 bases between them. The length of the CDR3 is 16 residues. Germline assignment: CDR1 MGHRA and CDR2 YSYEKL. CDR3 sequence (DNA): TGCGCCAGCAGCCAAGTATGGGGGAAGGGGAGTGATGAAGCTTTCTTT. Amino acid sequence: CASSQVWGKGSDEAFF.

The V call is TRBV20-1, the J call TRBJ2-7, with 8 bases that match TRBD2. V gave up 0 bases and J gave up 1 base; unmatched junction bases: 5. The CDR3 has 15 amino acids. Germline values: CDR1 DFQATT, CDR2 SNEGSKA (reference sequence). This chain's CDR3 is CSARETTSVSYEQYF. In DNA form, the CDR3 reads TGCAGTGCTAGAGAAACGACTAGCGTTTCCTACGAGCAGTACTTC.

This clonotype was found a few times. The rearrangement links TRBV6-5 to TRBJ1-2; D is ambiguous. Trimming took off 4 bases at V and 2 bases at J, with 11 bases between the two ends. Germline CDR1 and CDR2: MNHEY and SVGAGI. The CDR3 has 14 residues. The CDR3 nucleotides are TGTGCCAGCAGTTTTAGACACACGAACTATGGCTACACCTTC. Translated: CASSFRHTNYGYTF.